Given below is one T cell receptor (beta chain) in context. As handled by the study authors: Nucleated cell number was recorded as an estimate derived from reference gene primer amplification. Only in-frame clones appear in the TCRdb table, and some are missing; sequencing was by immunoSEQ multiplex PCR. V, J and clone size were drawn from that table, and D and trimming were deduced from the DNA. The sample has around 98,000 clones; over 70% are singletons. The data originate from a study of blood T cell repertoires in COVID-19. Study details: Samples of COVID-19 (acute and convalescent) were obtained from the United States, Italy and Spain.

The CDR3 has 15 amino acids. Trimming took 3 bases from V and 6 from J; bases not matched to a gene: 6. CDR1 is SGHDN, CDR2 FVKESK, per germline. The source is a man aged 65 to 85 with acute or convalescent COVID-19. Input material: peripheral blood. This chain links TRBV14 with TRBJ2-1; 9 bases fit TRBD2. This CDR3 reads CASSQGGRAGNEQFF. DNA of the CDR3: TGTGCCAGCAGCCAGGGCGGGAGGGCCGGCAATGAGCAGTTCTTC.